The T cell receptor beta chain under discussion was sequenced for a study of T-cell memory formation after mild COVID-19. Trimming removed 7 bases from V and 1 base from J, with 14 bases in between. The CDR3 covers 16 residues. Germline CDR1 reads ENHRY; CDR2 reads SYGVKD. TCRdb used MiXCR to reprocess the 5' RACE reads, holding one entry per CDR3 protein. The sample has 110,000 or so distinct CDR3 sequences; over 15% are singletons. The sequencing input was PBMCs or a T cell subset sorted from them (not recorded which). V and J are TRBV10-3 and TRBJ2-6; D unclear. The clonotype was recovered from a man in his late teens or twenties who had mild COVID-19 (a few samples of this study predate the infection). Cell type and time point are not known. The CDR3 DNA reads TGTGCCATCACTCAATCCTCCGGATCTGGGGCCAACGTCCTGACTTTC. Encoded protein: CAITQSSGSGANVLTF.